The entry that follows covers one T cell receptor beta chain sequence. The antigen remains undetermined. The read halts 3 residues ahead of the CDR3 end, with the missing end drawn from the germline J gene. This sample is part of a study of T cell clonality in common variable immunodeficiency. General study points: In common variable immunodeficiency, TCR beta chains reportedly carried fewer deletions and N-nucleotide insertions.

Germline V CDR1 and CDR2: MDHEN, SYDVKM. CDR3 length: 17 amino acids. With 2 bases clipped from V and 0 bases from J, the junction kept 7 bases outside the gene matches. Using immunoSEQ multiplex PCR, the repertoire was profiled, and TCRdb retains in-frame clones only, with some absent. Its clone listing holds around 16,000 clones. The source is a human donor with common variable immunodeficiency. The chain links TRBV28 to TRBJ2-3; 8 positions agree with TRBD2. The specimen sequenced was peripheral blood mononuclear cells. CDR3 bases read: TGTGCCAGCAGTTTAGAGGCTAGCGGGCAGAGCACAGATACG. Protein: CASSLEASGQSTDT. The whole CDR3 reads CASSLEASGQSTDTQYF.